These T cell receptor beta chains were read from a single sample in a study of blood T cell repertoires in COVID-19. The protocol was immunoSEQ multiplex PCR, while the TCRdb copy is restricted to in-frame clones and leaves out a portion. The sample has around 400,000 clones, 89% seen once. Sequencing was performed on PBMCs or T cells enriched from blood (not recorded which). The receptors originated from a woman in her twenties or thirties who had recovered from COVID-19. The CDR3 runs from the conserved cysteine through the conserved F or W. The D gene is left open where the match is weak.

cdr3_length: 14
d_call: TRBD1
j_call: TRBJ1-4
v_call: TRBV7-9
cdr3_aa: CASIKDRTGEKLFF

cdr3_length: 16
d_call: NA
j_call: TRBJ2-3
v_call: TRBV5-1
cdr3_aa: CASSLDGWGGTDTQYF

cdr3_length: 17
d_call: TRBD2
j_call: TRBJ2-7
v_call: TRBV28
cdr3_aa: CASSRWGTSGTVYEQYF

cdr3_length: 16
d_call: NA
j_call: TRBJ2-7
v_call: TRBV18
cdr3_aa: CASSPPNRFSSYEQYF

cdr3_length: 15
d_call: NA
j_call: TRBJ1-6
v_call: TRBV7-3
cdr3_aa: CASSFRGSYNSPLHF

cdr3_length: 16
d_call: NA
j_call: TRBJ2-1
v_call: TRBV3-1/TRBV3-2
cdr3_aa: CASSHPTLGTVNEQFF

cdr3_length: 14
d_call: TRBD1
j_call: TRBJ2-4
v_call: TRBV28
cdr3_aa: CASSRQGVGNIQYF

cdr3_length: 15
d_call: NA
j_call: TRBJ1-3
v_call: TRBV2
cdr3_aa: CASRAGEWSGNTIYF

cdr3_length: 16
d_call: NA
j_call: TRBJ2-3
v_call: TRBV28
cdr3_aa: CASQRIGRTYTDTQYF

cdr3_length: 14
d_call: NA
j_call: TRBJ1-1
v_call: TRBV19
cdr3_aa: CASSKQSMNTEAFF

cdr3_length: 12
d_call: NA
j_call: TRBJ2-3
v_call: TRBV7-9
cdr3_aa: CASSDRGDTQYF

cdr3_length: 14
d_call: NA
j_call: TRBJ1-2
v_call: TRBV13
cdr3_aa: CASSLSQALYGYTF

cdr3_length: 14
d_call: NA
j_call: TRBJ2-7
v_call: TRBV28
cdr3_aa: CASRSLSRTYEQYF

cdr3_length: 20
d_call: TRBD2
j_call: TRBJ2-3
v_call: TRBV10-3
cdr3_aa: CAISKSAGTSGEGAADTQYF

cdr3_length: 14
d_call: TRBD1
j_call: TRBJ1-2
v_call: TRBV25-1
cdr3_aa: CASRQQGVNYGYTF

cdr3_length: 14
d_call: TRBD1
j_call: TRBJ2-7
v_call: TRBV6-5
cdr3_aa: CASSLRDRGLEQYF

cdr3_length: 13
d_call: NA
j_call: TRBJ1-1
v_call: TRBV9
cdr3_aa: CASSVIGTGEAFF